This T cell receptor beta chain was recovered during a study of graft-versus-host responses after intestinal transplantation. Study background: Isolated intestinal, liver-intestinal, or multivisceral transplants had been given to the recipients. Study-wide results and caveats: Recipient marrow showed GvH clones, some seen first in ileum or blood. Early post-transplant falls in HvG clones accompanied the peak levels of circulating GvH clones.

With respect to this clone: Its antigen is as yet unknown.

Profiling relied on immunoSEQ multiplex PCR, and the TCRdb table lists in-frame clones only, not all of them. The repertoire includes about 71,000 clones, about 90% of them detected once, and about 1.3% sits in the top ten. The CDR3 is made up of 12 amino acids. V shed 2 bases and J shed 11 bases, with 13 bases lying between them. Germline CDR1 is SGHDT and CDR2 is YYEEEE. The J gene is TRBJ1-1, the V gene TRBV5-6; D not certain. This specimen was unstimulated CD8+ T cells sorted from spleen or lymph node cells, taken before intestinal transplant. The clonotype originates from a human donor who received an intestinal transplant. The chain's CDR3 is CASSLGGMEAFF. The CDR3 nucleotides are TGTGCCAGCAGCTTAGGAGGGATGGAGGCTTTCTTT.